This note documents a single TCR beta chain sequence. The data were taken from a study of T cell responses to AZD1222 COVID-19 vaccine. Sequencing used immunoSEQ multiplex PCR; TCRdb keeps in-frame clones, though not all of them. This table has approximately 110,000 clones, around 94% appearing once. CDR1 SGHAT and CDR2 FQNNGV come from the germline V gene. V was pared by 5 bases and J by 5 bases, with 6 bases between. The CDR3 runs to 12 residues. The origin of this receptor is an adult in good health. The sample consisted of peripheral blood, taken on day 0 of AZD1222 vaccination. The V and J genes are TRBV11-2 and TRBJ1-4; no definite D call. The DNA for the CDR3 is TGTGCCAGCAGCGTTTCGAATGAAAAACTGTTTTTT. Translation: CASSVSNEKLFF.